Listed below are T cell receptor beta chains from one sample, sequenced in a study of shared clonotypes between healthy human individuals. TCRdb's table, derived via immunoSEQ multiplex PCR, lists solely in-frame clones and lacks some. The sample yields 300,000 to 400,000 clones, approximately 79% seen once. Sequencing was done on a sample of memory CD4+ T cells sorted from blood. These receptors were obtained from a man aged 25-45 years in good health. The CDR3 runs from the conserved cysteine through the conserved F or W. The D gene is left open where the match is weak. A row's size may be missing; if present it is once, few, many or a size class.

v_gene	abundance	d_gene	j_gene	CDR3aa	CDR3nt
TRBV10-3	NA	NA	TRBJ1-1	CAISESLRMNTEAFF	TGTGCCATCAGTGAATCCCTGCGGATGAACACTGAAGCTTTCTTT
TRBV6-4	NA	NA	TRBJ2-2	CASSEGDTGELFF	TGTGCCAGCAGTGAGGGAGACACCGGGGAGCTGTTTTTT
TRBV6-1	many	TRBD1	TRBJ1-2	CASRSGQVPFGGYTF	TGTGCCAGCAGATCGGGACAGGTCCCCTTCGGTGGCTACACCTTC
TRBV9	few	NA	TRBJ2-3	CASSVTGRSQDTQYF	TGTGCCAGCAGCGTTACCGGCCGCTCTCAGGATACGCAGTATTTT
TRBV18	once	NA	TRBJ1-3	CASSPPEDLYRNTIYF	TGTGCCAGCTCACCACCGGAGGACTTATATCGGAACACCATATATTTT
TRBV10-3	many	NA	TRBJ1-5	CAISGLKGGQPQHF	TGTGCCATCAGTGGTTTAAAGGGGGGACAGCCCCAGCATTTT
TRBV7-8	few	TRBD2	TRBJ2-1	CASSSRGSSYNEQFF	TGTGCCAGCAGCTCGCGGGGGAGCTCCTACAATGAGCAGTTCTTC
TRBV6-4	NA	NA	TRBJ1-2	CASSDSGRNYGYTF	TGTGCCAGCAGTGACTCCGGTAGGAACTATGGCTACACCTTC
TRBV7-6	NA	TRBD2	TRBJ2-4	CASSSQGGTSGRNIQYF	TGTGCCAGCAGCTCCCAAGGTGGGACTAGCGGGAGGAACATTCAGTACTTC
TRBV6-1	NA	NA	TRBJ2-7	CASQDRDGTYEQYF	TGTGCCAGCCAGGACCGGGACGGAACCTACGAGCAGTACTTC
TRBV10-3	NA	TRBD1	TRBJ2-1	CAAEGQGANVNEQFF	TGTGCCGCCGAAGGACAGGGGGCGAATGTTAATGAGCAGTTCTTC
TRBV7-9	many	NA	TRBJ1-2	CASSPFIGAASGYTF	TGTGCCAGCAGCCCGTTCATCGGGGCGGCGAGTGGCTACACCTTC
TRBV7-9	NA	TRBD2	TRBJ2-1	CASSWLAGVSYNEQFF	TGTGCCAGCAGCTGGTTAGCGGGAGTCTCGTACAATGAGCAGTTCTTC
TRBV4-1	NA	NA	TRBJ2-2	CASSYRIGGSPGELFF	TGCGCCAGCAGCTACCGTATAGGGGGATCACCCGGGGAGCTGTTTTTT
TRBV7-2	NA	NA	TRBJ2-7	CASSLGWGGERSEQYF	TGTGCCAGCAGCCTGGGTTGGGGCGGGGAGAGGTCCGAGCAGTACTTC
TRBV7-7	few	NA	TRBJ2-5	CASSLVVWGQETQYF	TGTGCTAGCAGCTTAGTCGTGTGGGGGCAAGAGACCCAGTACTTC
TRBV7-8	NA	NA	TRBJ2-1	CASSYLTSYNEQFF	TGTGCCAGCAGCTACCTGACTTCCTACAATGAGCAGTTCTTC
TRBV2	few	NA	TRBJ2-1	CASRPLTEQFF	TGTGCCAGCAGACCACTCACAGAGCAGTTCTTC
TRBV10-1	NA	NA	TRBJ2-2	CASSDRSGELFF	TGCGCCAGCAGTGATCGGTCCGGGGAGCTGTTTTTT
TRBV5-1	NA	NA	TRBJ1-4	CASSLDPQRATNEKLFF	TGCGCCAGCAGCCTGGACCCGCAAAGGGCAACTAATGAAAAACTGTTTTTT
TRBV7-9	NA	NA	TRBJ1-6	CASSFKNSPLHF	TGTGCCAGCAGCTTTAAAAATTCACCCCTCCACTTT
TRBV5-6	once	NA	TRBJ1-3	CASTLEGRGNTIYF	TGTGCCAGCACCCTGGAAGGGCGTGGAAACACCATATATTTT
TRBV27	few	NA	TRBJ1-5	CASQDSPNQPQHF	TGTGCCAGCCAGGACTCCCCTAATCAGCCCCAGCATTTT
TRBV5-4	NA	TRBD2	TRBJ2-1	CASSFTSGDPNEQFF	TGTGCCAGCAGCTTTACTAGCGGGGACCCCAATGAGCAGTTCTTC
TRBV7-2	NA	NA	TRBJ2-1	CASSVGRLSSYNEQFF	TGTGCCAGCAGCGTCGGCCGGTTGAGCTCCTACAATGAGCAGTTCTTC
TRBV27	NA	NA	TRBJ2-7	CASRPGRVSSYEQYF	TGTGCCAGCAGACCGGGACGGGTGAGCTCCTACGAGCAGTACTTC
TRBV29-1	NA	NA	TRBJ2-7	CSVGDGYEQYF	TGCAGCGTTGGGGACGGCTACGAGCAGTACTTC
TRBV2	NA	TRBD1	TRBJ1-5	CASNGAGGQPQHF	TGTGCCAGTAACGGGGCAGGGGGCCAGCCCCAGCATTTT
TRBV19	once	TRBD2	TRBJ2-7	CASSTGLAGAYEQYF	TGTGCCAGTAGTACCGGACTAGCGGGAGCCTACGAGCAGTACTTC